The 9 T cell receptor beta chains in this list originate from one sample, sequenced in a study of identical twins. Using its own MiXCR run on the 5' RACE reads, TCRdb lists one record per CDR3 protein. The sample consists of about 530,000 distinct CDR3 sequences, 13% to 15% of them appearing once. This sample was shared with a second study, whose subject was yellow fever vaccine responses in identical twins.

The sample was CD4+ T cells sorted from blood. These receptors all come from a woman between 18 and 29 years old in good health.

The chain combines TRBV23-1 with TRBJ2-7; 9 bases line up with TRBD1. TRBV23-1 is flagged as an ORF with uncertain function. Losses at the gene ends were 1 base for V and 4 bases for J; bases not matched to a gene: 2. The CDR3 has 14 residues. The CDR3, as DNA: TGCGCCAGCAGTCAATGGGACAGGGATTACGAGCAGTACTTC. Protein: CASSQWDRDYEQYF.

The rearrangement uses TRBV6-2 or TRBV6-3 and TRBJ2-6; the D call may be TRBD1 or TRBD2 (6 bases each). The germline V gene has CDR1 MNHEY and CDR2 SVGEGT. V lost 2 bases, J lost 0 bases, and 8 bases lay in between. This CDR3 contains 16 residues. In nucleotides, the CDR3 is TGTGCCAGCAGTTACGGGGGGCACTCTGGGGCCAACGTCCTGACTTTC. Its protein is CASSYGGHSGANVLTF.

The V and J genes are TRBV9 and TRBJ2-5; D gene unclear. V shed 0 bases and J shed 2 bases, with 8 bases lying between them. The CDR3 has 14 residues. In germline, CDR1 is SGDLS, CDR2 YYNGEE. CDR3 protein: CASSVGRQQETQYF. In DNA, the CDR3 is TGTGCCAGCAGCGTAGGGCGTCAGCAAGAGACCCAGTACTTC. The variable domain in full, completed from reference TRBV9 and TRBJ2-5, reads DSGVTQTPKHLITATGQRVTLRCSPRSGDLSVYWYQQSLDQGLQFLIQYYNGEERAKGNILERFSAQQFPDLHSELNLSSLELGDSALYFCASSVGRQQETQYFGPGTRLLVL.

The J gene is TRBJ1-1, the V gene TRBV27; 8 nucleotides align to TRBD1. CDR1 is MNHEY, CDR2 SMNVEV, per germline (reference sequence). The J segment lost 8 bases and the V segment lost 7 bases, leaving 12 bases of the junction unmatched. This CDR3 region has 14 residues. The CDR3 loop is CASKVDRAWGEAFF. The CDR3 nucleotides read TGTGCCAGCAAGGTGGACAGGGCTTGGGGAGAAGCTTTCTTT.

The rearrangement uses TRBV12-3 or TRBV12-4 and TRBJ2-2, with 9 bases lining up with TRBD1. The CDR3 extends over 16 amino acids. The V segment lost 5 bases and the J segment 0 bases; nucleotides outside the gene matches: 4. CDR3 protein: CASSPRTGANTGELFF. The CDR3 bases are TGTGCCAGCAGTCCCAGGACAGGGGCGAACACCGGGGAGCTGTTTTTT.

This rearrangement joins TRBV9 to TRBJ2-1; a weak D match, TRBD2 (6 bases). The CDR3 is 15 residues long. The V gene's germline CDR1 is SGDLS and CDR2 YYNGEE. Trimming left V 0 bases short and J 4 bases short, with 11 bases between. The CDR3: CASSVGIAEYNEQFF. DNA of the CDR3: TGTGCCAGCAGCGTAGGGATAGCGGAGTACAATGAGCAGTTCTTC. The variable domain in full, with the rest retrieved from reference TRBV9 and TRBJ2-1, is DSGVTQTPKHLITATGQRVTLRCSPRSGDLSVYWYQQSLDQGLQFLIQYYNGEERAKGNILERFSAQQFPDLHSELNLSSLELGDSALYFCASSVGIAEYNEQFFGPGTRLTVL.

The V and J genes are TRBV20-1 and TRBJ1-4; D remains unclear. Per the germline V gene, CDR1 is DFQATT and CDR2 is SNEGSKA (reference sequence). The V end lost 1 base, the J end lost 7 bases, and 10 bases lay between the germline ends. CDR3 size: 13 residues. The CDR3 DNA is TGCAGTGCTAGAGGTTCGGGCAGTGAAAAACTGTTTTTT. As protein: CSARGSGSEKLFF.

Details on this clonotype: This may arise from a read error, as a much more abundant clone is one base away. This chain uses TRBV7-9 with TRBJ2-3; TRBD2 matches 14 bases. J lost 2 bases, V lost 4 bases, and 5 bases had no gene match. Germline loops: CDR1 SEHNR, CDR2 FQNEAQ (reference sequence). The CDR3 consists of 17 residues. CDR3: CASSSRLAGGTTDTQYF. The CDR3 bases are TGTGCCAGCAGCTCTAGACTAGCGGGGGGGACCACAGATACGCAGTATTTT.

This clonotype came up many times. The rearrangement uses TRBV7-9 and TRBJ2-7, with D possibly being TRBD2 (5 bases). CDR3 size: 15 residues. Trimming removed 5 bases from V and 9 bases from J, with 23 bases in between. CDR1 and CDR2 from the germline V gene are SEHNR and FQNEAQ (reference sequence). CDR3 DNA: TGTGCCAGCAGCCCGTTTGTCGGCTTCGGAGAGGGGCAGTACTTC. Its translation: CASSPFVGFGEGQYF.